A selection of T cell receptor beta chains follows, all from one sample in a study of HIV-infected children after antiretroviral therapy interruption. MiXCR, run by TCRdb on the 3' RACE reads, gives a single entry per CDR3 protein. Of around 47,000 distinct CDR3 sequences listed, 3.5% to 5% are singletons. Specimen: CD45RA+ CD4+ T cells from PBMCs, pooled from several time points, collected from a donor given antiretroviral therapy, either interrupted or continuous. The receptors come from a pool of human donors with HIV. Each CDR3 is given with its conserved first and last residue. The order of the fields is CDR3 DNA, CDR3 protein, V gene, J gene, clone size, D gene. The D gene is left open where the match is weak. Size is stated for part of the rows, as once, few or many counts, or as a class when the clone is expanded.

TGTGCCAGCAGTGAAACCCCGACAGTTTTCTACGAGCAGTACTTC	CASSETPTVFYEQYF	TRBV2	TRBJ2-7	many	NA
TGTGCCTGGAGTTGGGGACAAACCTACGAGCAGTACTTC	CAWSWGQTYEQYF	TRBV30	TRBJ2-7	NA	NA
TGCGCCAGCAGTGAAGGGACTAGGAGCTACACCTTC	CASSEGTRSYTF	TRBV10-1	TRBJ1-2	many	NA
TGTGCCAGTAGTCCCCGGGACAGATTATTCTTC	CASSPRDRLFF	TRBV19	TRBJ2-1	many	TRBD1
TGTGCCAGCATCCCACAGATCGGTAATGAAGCTTTCTTT	CASIPQIGNEAFF	TRBV4-2	TRBJ1-1	many	NA
TGTGCCATCAGTGTAAACAGCACTGAAGCTTTCTTT	CAISVNSTEAFF	TRBV10-3	TRBJ1-1	NA	NA
TGTGCCAGTTGGACGCTCTCTGGGGCCAACGTCCTGACTTTC	CASWTLSGANVLTF	TRBV7-9	TRBJ2-6	many	NA
TGTGCCAGCAGTCAACAGGGGGATAGCAATCAGCCCCAGCATTTT	CASSQQGDSNQPQHF	TRBV6-9	TRBJ1-5	many	TRBD1
TGTGCCAGCAGCCAAGGGGCGGTCTCCTACAATGAGCAGTTCTTC	CASSQGAVSYNEQFF	TRBV4-2	TRBJ2-1	few	NA
TGCGCCAGCAGCTTGGTCCCCTCGAACACTGAAGCTTTCTTT	CASSLVPSNTEAFF	TRBV5-1	TRBJ1-1	many	NA